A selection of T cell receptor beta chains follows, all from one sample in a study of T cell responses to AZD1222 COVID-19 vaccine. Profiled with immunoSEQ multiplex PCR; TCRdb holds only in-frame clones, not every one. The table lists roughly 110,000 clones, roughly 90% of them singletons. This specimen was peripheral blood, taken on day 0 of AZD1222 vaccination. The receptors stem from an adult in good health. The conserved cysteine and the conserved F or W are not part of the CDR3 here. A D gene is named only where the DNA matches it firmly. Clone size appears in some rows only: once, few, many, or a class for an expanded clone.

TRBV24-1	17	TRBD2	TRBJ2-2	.	ATSQKEGLAGGFTGELF
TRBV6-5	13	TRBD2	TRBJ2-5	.	ASSNGGSGQETQY
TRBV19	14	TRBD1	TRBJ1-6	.	ASGRLGQGLPSPLH
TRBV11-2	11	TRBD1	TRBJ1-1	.	ASSPGTGGRAF
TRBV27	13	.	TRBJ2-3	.	ASSPFKRMHGTQY
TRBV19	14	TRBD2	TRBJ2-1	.	ASSGWTSGGYNEQF
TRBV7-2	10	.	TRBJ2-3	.	ASSPFTDTQY
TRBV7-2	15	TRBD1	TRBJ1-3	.	ASRPGQGRSSGNTIY
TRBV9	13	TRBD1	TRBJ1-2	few	ASSPRTGVHYGYT
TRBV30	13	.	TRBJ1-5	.	AWSHMGLQNQPQH
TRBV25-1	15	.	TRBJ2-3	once	ASSELGERPSTDTQY
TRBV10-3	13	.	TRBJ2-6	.	AISEDSSGANVLT
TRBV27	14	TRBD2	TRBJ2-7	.	ASSASSGSLPGEQY
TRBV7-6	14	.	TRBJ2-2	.	ASSERTPRGTGELF
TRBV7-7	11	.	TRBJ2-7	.	ASSLEGGYEQY
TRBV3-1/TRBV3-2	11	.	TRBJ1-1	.	ASSRRGITQAF
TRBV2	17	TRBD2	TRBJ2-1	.	ASRKRTSGRNLPYNEQF
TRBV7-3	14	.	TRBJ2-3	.	ASSYQSGASTDTQY
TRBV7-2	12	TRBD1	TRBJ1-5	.	ASMDRVGNQPQH
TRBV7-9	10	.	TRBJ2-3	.	ASSLETDTQY
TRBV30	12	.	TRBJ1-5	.	AWSGQNSNQPQH
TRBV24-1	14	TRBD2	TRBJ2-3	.	ATSDFLGGGPDTQY
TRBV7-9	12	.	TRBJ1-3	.	ASSRQGSGNTIY
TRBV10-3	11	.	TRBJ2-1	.	AISEAGEDEQF
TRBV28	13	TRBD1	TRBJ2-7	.	ASSPGNRGPYEQY
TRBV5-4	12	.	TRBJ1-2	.	ASSRTGVNYGYT
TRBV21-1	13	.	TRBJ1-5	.	ASKRDRASRSPQH
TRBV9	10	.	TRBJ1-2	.	ASSDPSYGYT
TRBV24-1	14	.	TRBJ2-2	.	ATSDPWGGSTGELF
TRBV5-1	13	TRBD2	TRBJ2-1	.	ASSLEAGSENEQF
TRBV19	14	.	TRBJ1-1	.	ASRPLPGIGNTEAF
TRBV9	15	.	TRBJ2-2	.	ASSPTGGALNTGELF
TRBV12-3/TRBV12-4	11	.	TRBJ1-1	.	ASSFSRVTEAF
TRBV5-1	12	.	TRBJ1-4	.	ASSLGMGNEKLF
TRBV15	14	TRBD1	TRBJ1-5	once	ATSGEGAGGIQPQH
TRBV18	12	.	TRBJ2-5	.	ASSPQVPQETQY
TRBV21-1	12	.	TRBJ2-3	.	ASSKAPSRGTQY
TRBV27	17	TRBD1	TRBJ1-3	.	ASSATGQGARAYGNTIY
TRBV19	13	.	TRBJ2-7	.	ASMGGTGSSYEQY
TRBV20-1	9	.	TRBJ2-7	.	TPTSSYEQY
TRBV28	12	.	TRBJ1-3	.	ASSSGSSGNTIY
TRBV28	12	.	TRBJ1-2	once	ASSLSAANYGYT
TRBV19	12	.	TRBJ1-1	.	AIHQGNRDTEAF
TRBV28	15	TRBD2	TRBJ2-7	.	ASSSSGKDGSNYEQY
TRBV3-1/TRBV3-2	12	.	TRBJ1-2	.	ASSQGRGAKGYT
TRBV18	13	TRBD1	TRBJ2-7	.	ASSPSRTGIYEQY
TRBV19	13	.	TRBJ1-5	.	ASSARQGERQPQH
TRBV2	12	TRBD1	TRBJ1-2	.	ASSDETGDYGYT
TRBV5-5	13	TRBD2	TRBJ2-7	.	ASSLGLASSYEQY
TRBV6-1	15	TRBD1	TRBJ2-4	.	ASSEQGQGVAKNIQY
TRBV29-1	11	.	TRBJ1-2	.	SVEVGRFRGYT
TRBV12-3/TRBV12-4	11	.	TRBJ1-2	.	ASSFIPSYGYT
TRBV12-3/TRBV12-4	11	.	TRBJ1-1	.	ATRAGWNTEAF
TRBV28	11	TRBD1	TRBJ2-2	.	ASSRQGFGELF
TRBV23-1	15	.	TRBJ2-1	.	ASSRQLDGKIYNEQF
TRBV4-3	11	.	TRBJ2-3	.	ASSLGWADTQY
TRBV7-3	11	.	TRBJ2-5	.	ASSLISQETQY
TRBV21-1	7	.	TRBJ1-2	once	ARQDGGT
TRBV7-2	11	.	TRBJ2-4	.	ASSPGGSNIQY
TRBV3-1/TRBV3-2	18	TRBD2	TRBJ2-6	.	ASSRMGTSGIPGGANVLT